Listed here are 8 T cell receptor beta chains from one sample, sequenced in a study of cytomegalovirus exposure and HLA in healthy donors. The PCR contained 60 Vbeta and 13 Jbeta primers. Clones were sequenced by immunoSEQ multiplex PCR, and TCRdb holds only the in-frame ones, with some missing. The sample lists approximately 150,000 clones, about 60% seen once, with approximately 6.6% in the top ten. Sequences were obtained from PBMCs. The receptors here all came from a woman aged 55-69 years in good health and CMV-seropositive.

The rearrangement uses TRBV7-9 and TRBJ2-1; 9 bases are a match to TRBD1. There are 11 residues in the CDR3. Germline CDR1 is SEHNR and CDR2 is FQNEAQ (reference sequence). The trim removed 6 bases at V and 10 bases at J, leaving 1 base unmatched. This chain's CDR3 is CASSTGGEQFF. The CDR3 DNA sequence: TGTGCCAGCAGTACAGGGGGCGAGCAGTTCTTC.

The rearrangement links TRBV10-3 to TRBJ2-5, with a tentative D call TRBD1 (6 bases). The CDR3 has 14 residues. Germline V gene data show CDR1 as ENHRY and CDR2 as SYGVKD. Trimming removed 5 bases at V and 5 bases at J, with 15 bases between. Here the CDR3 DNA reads TGTGCCATCAGTTCTTCGGACAGAGGGGAGACCCAGTACTTC. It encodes CAISSSDRGETQYF.

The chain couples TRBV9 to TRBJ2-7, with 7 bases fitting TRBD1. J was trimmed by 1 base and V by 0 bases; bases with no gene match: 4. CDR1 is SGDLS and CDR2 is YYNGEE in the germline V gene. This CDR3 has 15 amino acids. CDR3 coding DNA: TGTGCCAGCAGCGTAGGGGACAGAGCATCCTACGAGCAGTACTTC. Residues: CASSVGDRASYEQYF.

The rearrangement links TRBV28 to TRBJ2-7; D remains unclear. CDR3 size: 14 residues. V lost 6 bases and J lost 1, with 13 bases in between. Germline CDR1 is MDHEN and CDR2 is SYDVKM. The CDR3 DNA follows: TGTGCCAGCAGCATTCTCCAGCGATCCTACGAGCAGTACTTC. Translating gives CASSILQRSYEQYF.

CDR3 in DNA: TGTGCCACAACCGGGACACGGAACACAGATACGCAGTATTTT. Residues: CATTGTRNTDTQYF. The chain combines TRBV6-4 with TRBJ2-3; maybe TRBD1 (6 bases). Germline-derived CDR1 and CDR2 are MRHNA and SNTAGT. This CDR3 spans 14 amino acids. The germline V and J ends were trimmed by 10 bases and 2 bases, with 16 bases remaining between them.

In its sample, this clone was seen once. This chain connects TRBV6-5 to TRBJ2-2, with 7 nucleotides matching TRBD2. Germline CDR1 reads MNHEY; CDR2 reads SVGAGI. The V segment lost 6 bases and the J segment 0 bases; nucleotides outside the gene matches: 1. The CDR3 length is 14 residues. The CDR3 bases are TGTGCCAGCAGAGGACTAGCGAACACCGGGGAGCTGTTTTTT. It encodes CASRGLANTGELFF.

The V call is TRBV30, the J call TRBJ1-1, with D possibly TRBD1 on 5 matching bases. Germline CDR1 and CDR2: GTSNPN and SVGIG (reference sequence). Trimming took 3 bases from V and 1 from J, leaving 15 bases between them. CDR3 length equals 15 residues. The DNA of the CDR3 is TGTGCCTGGAGGAATTTAGGGGCTGGGAACACTGAAGCTTTCTTT. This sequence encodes CAWRNLGAGNTEAFF.

CDR3: CASSSTGGDEQYF. In nucleotides, the CDR3 is TGTGCCAGCAGCTCAACAGGGGGGGACGAGCAGTACTTC. The rearrangement links TRBV7-6 to TRBJ2-7; possibly TRBD1 for D (8 bases). The germline CDR1 and CDR2 sequences are SGHVS and FNYEAQ. V was pared by 4 bases and J by 5 bases, with 12 bases between. The CDR3 has 13 residues. Full variable domain (missing parts from reference TRBV7-6 and TRBJ2-7): GAGVSQSPRYKVTKRGQDVALRCDPISGHVSLYWYRQALGQGPEFLTYFNYEAQQDKSGLPNDRFSAERPEGSISTLTIQRTEQRDSAMYRCASSSTGGDEQYFGPGTRLTVT.